The sample holds a few counts of the clone carrying this T cell receptor (beta chain). The antigen remains unidentified. This sample is drawn from a study of T cells in Graves' hyperthyroidism and ophthalmopathy. Findings and caveats of the study: Appearing also in blood were most of the thyroid clonotypes expanded above 0.001.

Authors of the study amplified TCR beta CDR3 regions from RNA transcripts. Researchers ran a first-round RT-PCR on the TCR CDR3 using the HTBI primer set. TCRdb recomputed calls from the multiplex PCR reads with MiXCR, one row per CDR3 protein. The sample contains over 700,000 distinct CDR3 sequences, roughly 20% of which appear only once. Per the germline V gene, CDR1 is SQVTM and CDR2 is ANQGSEA. The CDR3 extends over 13 amino acids. Between the trimmed V and J ends, which lost 6 bases and 0 bases, there was a span of 9 bases. PBMCs were derived from under 13 ml fresh peripheral blood. The chain couples TRBV29-1 to TRBJ2-1; no clear D gene. This sequence was found in a woman between 45 and 65 years old with Graves' hyperthyroidism that later progressed to Graves' ophthalmopathy. Sequenced: blood. CDR3 amino acids: CSVVKSSYNEQFF. The CDR3 region has the DNA TGCAGCGTCGTCAAGAGCTCCTACAATGAGCAGTTCTTC.